Sequencing of this T cell receptor (beta chain) was carried out in a study of T-cell reconstitution after alpha-beta-depleted transplantation in children. Regarding the study as a whole: Hyperexpanded clones declined; after one year, newly produced T cells mostly supplied diversity.

Germline V gives CDR1 MNHEY, CDR2 SVGEGT. This CDR3 spans 17 amino acids. Deletions cut 0 bases from V and 0 bases from J, with 12 bases between. Note on this clonotype: Its antigen is unknown.

As it was prepared, the TCRbeta library received unique molecular identifiers. MiXCR, applied by TCRdb to the PCR reads, yields one record per CDR3 protein. The sample has 500,000 or so distinct CDR3 sequences, roughly 10% seen once. Sequenced here: PBMCs, mostly from graft donor cells, sampled 180 days after TCRalphabeta/CD19-depleted stem cell transplant. The sequence came from a female patient aged 2-15 years who had a stem cell transplant for aplastic anemia, so the T cells may come from the graft donor. The chain joins TRBV6-2 or TRBV6-3 to TRBJ1-5; tentatively, D is TRBD1 (5 bases). CDR3 amino acids: CASSYSDLRASNQPQHF. The CDR3 DNA reads as TGTGCCAGCAGTTACTCGGACCTCAGGGCTAGCAATCAGCCCCAGCATTTT.